This record covers a single T cell receptor beta chain. As yet, its antigen is unknown. V lost 6 bases and J 5 bases, leaving 19 bases between the germline ends. The CDR3 extends over 15 amino acids. Germline V CDR1 and CDR2: MNHEY, SMNVEV (reference sequence). Sequencing used immunoSEQ multiplex PCR; TCRdb keeps in-frame clones, though not all of them. This table has 95,000 to 150,000 clones, roughly nine tenths appearing once. This entry comes from a study of T cell responses to AZD1222 COVID-19 vaccine. General study points: Among AZD1222 vaccinees, only 6 or 7 were seropositive at baseline. None of the repertoires were sampled until the peak T cell response had passed. Breadth and depth of Spike-specific TCRs rose after two AZD1222 doses.

This sequence joins TRBV27 and TRBJ1-1, with D maybe TRBD1 (5 bases). This specimen was peripheral blood, taken on day 0 of AZD1222 vaccination. The TCR originated in an adult in good health. CDR3 in amino acids: CASSQWDGFRTEAFF. The CDR3 DNA is TGTGCCAGCAGCCAATGGGACGGCTTTAGGACTGAAGCTTTCTTT.